This entry is about one TCR beta chain. What it binds is not known. Using immunoSEQ multiplex PCR, the repertoire was profiled, and TCRdb retains in-frame clones only, with some absent. There are 2 million to 3 million clones in the sample; more than 85% occur only once, and roughly 0.39% lies in the top ten. These data belong to a study of shared clonotypes between healthy human individuals. General study findings and limits: Non-shared clonotypes had lower generation probabilities than clonotypes shared by all four sorted-subset donors. Compared with memory subsets, naive subsets generally had larger estimated richness. Sequencing depth was expected to influence donor clonotype sharing.

Partitioning of CD4+ cells yielded a CD45RA+ naive subset and a CD45RA-negative memory subset. The sequencing sample was made of naive CD4+ T cells from PBMCs. The subset is: CD45RA+ positively selected. This TCR was recovered from a man younger than 35 in good health. Some clones in this sample may be carry-over from other donors' samples.

The DNA for the CDR3 is TGTGCCAGCAGTTACCTTAAAGGGGGTGGAACTGAAGCTTTCTTT. Its translation is CASSYLKGGGTEAFF. The chain links TRBV6-6 to TRBJ1-1, with a possible D match to TRBD1 (6 bases). Per the germline V gene, CDR1 is MNHNY and CDR2 is SVGAGI (reference sequence). The ends were cut back, 2 bases at V and 5 bases at J, with 15 bases in the middle. The CDR3 has 15 amino acids.